Presented here are 19 T cell receptor beta chains from one specimen sequenced in a study of early T cells in non-severe SARS-CoV-2 infection. Each CDR3 protein is one row after TCRdb ran MiXCR on the 5' RACE reads. Among roughly 26,000 distinct CDR3 sequences listed, just over 4% were seen once. Sequencing input: whole blood. The source of these receptors is an adult who was a healthcare worker with PCR-confirmed SARS-CoV-2 infection or an uninfected control (not recorded which).

This clonotype has a count of ten or more. The chain joins TRBV2 to TRBJ1-1; no clear D. V lost 8 bases and J lost 6, with 13 bases in between. The CDR3 runs 12 residues. Germline V lookup: CDR1 SNHLY, CDR2 FYNNEI. CDR3: CASLSTGAEAFF. CDR3 in DNA: TGTGCCAGCTTGAGTACCGGCGCTGAAGCTTTCTTT.

This clonotype was counted at least ten times. The rearrangement joins TRBV29-1 to TRBJ2-7; perhaps TRBD2 as D (7 bases). V was shortened by 5 bases and J by 0 bases, with 14 bases between the two germline ends. CDR1 is SQVTM, CDR2 ANQGSEA, per germline. The CDR3 totals 14 residues. The CDR3 DNA sequence: TGCAGCGTTTTTCGGGGGGCCGGCTCCTACGAGCAGTACTTC. Protein: CSVFRGAGSYEQYF.

This clonotype is termed medium-sized. V gene TRBV9 combines with J gene TRBJ1-2; TRBD1 might be the D (5 bases). CDR3 length equals 18 residues. V lost 4 bases, J lost 0 bases, and 22 bases lay in between. The germline V gene has CDR1 SGDLS and CDR2 YYNGEE. The CDR3 DNA reads as TGTGCCAGCAGCTCCAGAGGCAGGGACCGCAGAACTAACTATGGCTACACCTTC. It translates to CASSSRGRDRRTNYGYTF.

This clonotype was seen repeatedly, ten times or more. V is TRBV7-9 and J is TRBJ2-3; TRBD2 matches 8 bases. Germline V gene sequence: CDR1 SEHNR, CDR2 FQNEAQ (reference sequence). The V segment lost 6 bases and the J segment 1 base; nucleotides outside the gene matches: 9. This CDR3 is 16 amino acids long. The chain's CDR3 is CASRQGLVVGTDTQYF. CDR3 nucleotide sequence: TGTGCCAGCAGGCAGGGACTAGTCGTGGGCACAGATACGCAGTATTTT.

This clonotype appeared many times. The V call is TRBV30, the J call TRBJ2-3, with D possibly matching TRBD2 (6 bases). CDR3 length: 15 amino acids. Germline CDR1 is GTSNPN and CDR2 is SVGIG (reference sequence). V was cut by 3 bases and J by 6 bases, with 19 bases left in between. DNA of the CDR3: TGTGCCTGGAGCGCGCTGGGCGGGACCCGGGATACGCAGTATTTT. It yields the protein CAWSALGGTRDTQYF. The variable domain in full, completed from reference TRBV30 and TRBJ2-3, reads SQTIHQWPATLVQPVGSPLSLECTVEGTSNPNLYWYRQAAGRGLQLLFYSVGIGQISSEVPQNLSASRPQDRQFILSSKKLLLSDSGFYLCAWSALGGTRDTQYFGPGTRLTVL.

J is TRBJ1-2 and V is TRBV20-1, with D perhaps TRBD1 (6 bases). The CDR3 runs to 13 residues. Trimming removed 3 bases at V and 7 bases at J, with 15 bases between. In germline, CDR1 is DFQATT, CDR2 SNEGSKA (reference sequence). The CDR3 sequence is CSASSGVLAGYTF. CDR3 in DNA: TGCAGTGCTAGTTCAGGGGTGCTTGCTGGCTACACCTTC.

This clonotype was counted at least ten times. The genes are TRBV10-3 and TRBJ1-1; no clear D gene. This CDR3 is built from 13 residues. The V and J ends lost 6 bases and 3 bases respectively, with 11 bases between them. The germline V gene has CDR1 ENHRY and CDR2 SYGVKD. The CDR3 sequence: CAIREGLDTEAFF. CDR3 bases: TGTGCCATCAGGGAAGGTCTGGACACTGAAGCTTTCTTT.

This clonotype was observed a handful of times. The V and J genes are TRBV20-1 and TRBJ2-1; no firm D call. The CDR3 length is 13 residues. With 3 bases removed from V and 9 bases from J, the gap between germline ends came to 15 bases. Germline CDR1 and CDR2: DFQATT and SNEGSKA (reference sequence). DNA for the CDR3: TGCAGTGCTAGTGGGTCTAGTTTCGCTGAGCAGTTCTTC. As protein: CSASGSSFAEQFF.

This clonotype was seen at least ten times. V and J are TRBV7-2 and TRBJ2-3, with 9 bases identical to TRBD2. CDR1 is SGHTA, CDR2 FQGNSA, per germline. After removal of 2 bases from V and 3 bases from J, the junction contained 3 bases not matched to a gene. The CDR3 runs 15 residues. CDR3 in DNA: TGTGCCAGCAGCTTAACCAGCGGGAGGACAGATACGCAGTATTTT. Protein: CASSLTSGRTDTQYF.

This clonotype was observed many times. The V call is TRBV20-1, the J call TRBJ1-2; no definite D call. V shed 5 bases and J shed 8 bases, with 12 bases lying between them. Looked up from germline, CDR1 is DFQATT and CDR2 is SNEGSKA (reference sequence). The CDR3 spans 11 residues. The CDR3 sequence: CSALPGKGYTF. The CDR3 region has the DNA TGCAGTGCTTTACCGGGAAAGGGCTACACCTTC.

This clonotype was counted only a few times. V usage is TRBV20-1 and J usage is TRBJ2-1, with TRBD2 matching 10 bases. This CDR3 has 14 amino acids. Germline CDR1 DFQATT, CDR2 SNEGSKA (reference sequence). V lost 3 bases, J lost 8 bases, and 7 bases stayed unmatched. The CDR3 protein is CSASLAGEADEQFF. As DNA, the CDR3 is TGCAGTGCTAGCCTAGCGGGAGAGGCAGATGAGCAGTTCTTC.

The J gene is TRBJ2-5, the V gene TRBV7-9; 11 nucleotides align to TRBD2. V was pared by 2 bases and J by 9 bases, with 5 bases of the junction left unmatched. In germline, CDR1 is SEHNR, CDR2 FQNEAQ (reference sequence). This CDR3 spans 14 amino acids. The CDR3 loop is CASSLSSGRRAQYF. CDR3 coding DNA: TGTGCCAGCAGCTTATCTAGCGGGAGGAGAGCCCAGTACTTC.

This clonotype was seen at least ten times. The chain carries TRBV20-1 and TRBJ1-4, with D uncertain. Germline lookup yields CDR1 DFQATT and CDR2 SNEGSKA (reference sequence). The V and J ends lost 4 bases and 7 bases respectively, with 13 bases between them. The CDR3 contains 13 residues. The CDR3 sequence is CSANEVMGEKLFF. The CDR3 DNA reads as TGCAGTGCTAACGAGGTGATGGGTGAAAAACTGTTTTTT.

Notes on this clonotype: The junction departs from germline at one end; a sequencing error may be responsible. The rearrangement joins TRBV19 to TRBJ1-5; 8 bases are a match to TRBD1. The CDR3 runs 14 residues. Germline V gene data show CDR1 as LNHDA and CDR2 as SQIVND (reference sequence). CDR3 DNA: TGTGCCAGTCACATGACAGGGGTCTATCAGCCCCAGAATTTT. Residues: CASHMTGVYQPQNF.

This clonotype was detected ten times or more. This chain joins TRBV18 and TRBJ1-1; the D gene is possibly TRBD1 (6 bases). From germline, CDR1 is KGHSH and CDR2 LQKENI. This CDR3 is built from 16 residues. Trimming stripped 5 bases from V and 0 bases from J, with 16 bases between. The chain's CDR3 is CASSTSQGGMNTEAFF. The CDR3 DNA sequence: TGTGCCAGCTCAACTTCTCAAGGGGGAATGAACACTGAAGCTTTCTTT. The full variable domain, its missing parts supplied by reference TRBV18 and TRBJ1-1, is NAGVMQNPRHLVRRRGQEARLRCSPMKGHSHVYWYRQLPEEGLKFMVYLQKENIIDESGMPKERFSAEFPKEGPSILRIQQVVRGDSAAYFCASSTSQGGMNTEAFFGQGTRLTVV.

The V gene is TRBV6-6, the J gene TRBJ2-4, with 8 bases matching TRBD1. The J segment lost 0 bases and the V segment lost 8 bases, leaving 0 bases of the junction unmatched. Germline values: CDR1 MNHNY, CDR2 SVGAGI (reference sequence). This CDR3 comprises 13 residues. CDR3 sequence (DNA): TGTGCCAGCGGACAGGGAGCCAAAAACATTCAGTACTTC. Its protein product is CASGQGAKNIQYF.

This clonotype occurred a few times. The chain recombines TRBV20-1 with TRBJ1-2; D perhaps matches TRBD1 (6 bases). The CDR3 is made up of 15 amino acids. Trimming left V 7 bases short and J 2 bases short, with 20 bases between. In germline, CDR1 is DFQATT, CDR2 SNEGSKA (reference sequence). The CDR3 is CSVGGTGRANYGYTF. DNA for the CDR3: TGCAGTGTAGGGGGTACAGGCCGTGCGAACTATGGCTACACCTTC.

This clonotype was recorded many times. V gene TRBV2 combines with J gene TRBJ2-7; no definite D call. Germline CDR1 and CDR2: SNHLY and FYNNEI. The CDR3 consists of 12 residues. V was shortened by 6 bases and J by 4 bases, with 10 bases between the two germline ends. This CDR3 is CASSAEGYEQYF. The CDR3 DNA follows: TGTGCCAGCAGCGCCGAAGGGTACGAGCAGTACTTC.

This clonotype is labeled medium-sized (0.01 to 0.1%). This chain links TRBV6-5 with TRBJ1-1; unclear D gene. Germline CDR1 and CDR2: MNHEY and SVGAGI. V gave up 0 bases and J gave up 4 bases, with 12 bases separating them. The CDR3 has 15 residues. CDR3 in DNA: TGTGCCAGCAGTTACTCGAGTCCAGGCCCCACTGAAGCTTTCTTT. As protein: CASSYSSPGPTEAFF.